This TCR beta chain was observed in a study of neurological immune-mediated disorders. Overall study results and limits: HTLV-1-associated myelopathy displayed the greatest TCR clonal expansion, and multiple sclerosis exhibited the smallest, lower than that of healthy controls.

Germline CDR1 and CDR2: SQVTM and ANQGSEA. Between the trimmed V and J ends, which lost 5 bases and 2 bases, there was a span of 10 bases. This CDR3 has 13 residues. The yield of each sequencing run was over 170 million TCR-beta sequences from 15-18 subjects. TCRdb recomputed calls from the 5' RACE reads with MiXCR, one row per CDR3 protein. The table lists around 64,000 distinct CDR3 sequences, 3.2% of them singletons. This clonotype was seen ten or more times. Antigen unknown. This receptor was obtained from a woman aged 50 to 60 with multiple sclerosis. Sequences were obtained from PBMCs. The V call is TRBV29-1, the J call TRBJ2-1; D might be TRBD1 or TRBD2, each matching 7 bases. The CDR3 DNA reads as TGCAGCGTTCAGGGGGGGCCCTACAATGAGCAGTTCTTC. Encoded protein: CSVQGGPYNEQFF.